This T cell receptor beta chain emerged from a study of blood T cell repertoires in COVID-19. V was clipped by 3 bases and J by 9 bases, with 15 bases between them. Per the germline V gene, CDR1 is SGHAT and CDR2 is FQNNGV. The CDR3 runs to 14 residues. TCRdb's copy holds only in-frame clones and misses some; the assay was immunoSEQ multiplex PCR. The sample includes about 150,000 clones, around nine tenths of them seen just once. The sequencing sample was made of peripheral blood. The chain employs TRBV11-2 and TRBJ2-1; D remains unclear. This TCR was sampled from a man aged 60-69 years with active or convalescent COVID-19. The CDR3 DNA is TGTGCCAGCAGCTTCAGGATCGGCGATGGTGAGCAGTTCTTC. Amino acids: CASSFRIGDGEQFF. Together with reference TRBV11-2 and TRBJ2-1, the CDR3 gives the full variable domain: EAGVAQSPRYKIIEKRQSVAFWCNPISGHATLYWYQQILGQGPKLLIQFQNNGVVDDSQLPKDRFSAERLKGVDSTLKIQPAKLEDSAVYLCASSFRIGDGEQFFGPGTRLTVL.